A single sample gave rise to the 7 T cell receptor beta chains below, sequenced in a study of cytomegalovirus exposure and HLA in healthy donors. TCRdb keeps only in-frame clones here, not all; method: immunoSEQ multiplex PCR. Here the sample spans approximately 300,000 clones, roughly 85% being singletons. Sequenced: PBMCs. These receptor sequences come from a woman aged 18-29 years in good health and CMV-seronegative.

In this sample, this clone turned up once. The chain couples TRBV27 to TRBJ2-1, with 7 bases aligning to TRBD2. The CDR3 spans 14 residues. Germline values: CDR1 MNHEY, CDR2 SMNVEV (reference sequence). Trimming removed 5 bases from V and 8 bases from J; junction bases left unmatched: 9. This CDR3 reads CASSPRTSSHEQFF. CDR3 in DNA: TGTGCCAGCAGTCCCCGGACTAGTTCTCATGAGCAGTTCTTC.

The genes are TRBV6-1 and TRBJ2-6, with TRBD2 matching over 8 bases. This CDR3 has 20 amino acids. V gave up 0 bases and J gave up 0 bases; unmatched junction bases: 10. Germline V gene lookup returns CDR1 MNHNS and CDR2 SASEGT. The CDR3 here is CASSEAAYAGGHSGANVLTF. The CDR3 nucleotides read TGTGCCAGCAGTGAAGCTGCTTATGCGGGAGGTCACTCTGGGGCCAACGTCCTGACTTTC.

A single count supports this clone. As DNA, the CDR3 is TGTGCCAGCAGGCCCTGGGAGGCAAACTACGAGCAGTACTTC. Encoded protein: CASRPWEANYEQYF. This rearrangement joins TRBV6-5 to TRBJ2-7; D may be TRBD2 (6 bases). The CDR3 spans 14 residues. The V end was cut by 6 bases, the J end by 3 bases, with 15 bases between. The V gene's germline CDR1 is MNHEY and CDR2 SVGAGI.

About this clone itself: At the DNA level, this CDR3 is encoded by other sequences in the same sample as well. The rearrangement uses TRBV5-4 and TRBJ2-1; 7 positions agree with TRBD2. CDR3 length: 11 residues. V shed 2 bases and J 10 bases; nucleotides not matched to a gene: 0. Germline V lookup: CDR1 SGHNT, CDR2 YYREEE (reference sequence). The chain's CDR3 is CASSLLAEQFF. CDR3 DNA: TGTGCCAGCAGCTTACTAGCGGAGCAGTTCTTC.

Turning to this clone: This sample also contains other DNA sequences that code for the same CDR3. The chain joins TRBV9 to TRBJ2-7; D gene uncertain. The CDR3 is 14 residues long. Germline CDR1 and CDR2: SGDLS and YYNGEE. With 0 bases removed from V and 0 bases from J, the gap between germline ends came to 7 bases. The CDR3 sequence: CASSVVGSSYEQYF. CDR3 in DNA: TGTGCCAGCAGCGTAGTTGGTAGCTCCTACGAGCAGTACTTC.

Here the CDR3 reads CASSLLSGTTYNEQFF. The CDR3 nucleotides are TGTGCCAGCAGTTTACTCAGCGGGACCACCTACAATGAGCAGTTCTTC. The chain carries TRBV27 and TRBJ2-1; TRBD2 matches 7 bases. J gave up 2 bases and V 2 bases, and 6 bases lay outside the gene matches. Germline-derived CDR1 and CDR2 are MNHEY and SMNVEV (reference sequence). The CDR3 has 16 residues.

This clone was counted only a few times. V usage is TRBV4-3 and J usage is TRBJ2-5, with a possible D match to TRBD1 (6 bases). Looked up from germline, CDR1 is LGHNA and CDR2 is YSLEER. CDR3 length: 16 residues. V lost 1 base to trimming and J lost 2 bases, with 14 bases between them. The CDR3: CASSQGPQGPQETQYF. CDR3 nucleotide sequence: TGCGCCAGCAGCCAAGGTCCACAGGGCCCTCAAGAGACCCAGTACTTC.